These T cell receptor beta chains were read from a single sample in a study of T-cell memory formation after mild COVID-19. TCRdb ran MiXCR on the 5' RACE reads and lists one entry per CDR3 protein. The sample has approximately 65,000 distinct CDR3 sequences, approximately 15% seen once; the top ten hold 31%. The source material was PBMCs or a T cell subset sorted from them (not recorded which). The receptor source for this set is an adult woman who had mild COVID-19 (a few samples of this study predate the infection). Cell type and time point are not known. Each CDR3 is given with its conserved first and last residue. A D gene is named only where the DNA matches it firmly. Clone size appears in some rows only: once, few, many, or a class for an expanded clone.

J gene,D gene,CDR3 length,clone size,V gene,CDR3 protein,CDR3 DNA
TRBJ2-7,-,15,-,TRBV27,CASSPMWTETYEQYF,TGTGCCAGCAGTCCGATGTGGACAGAGACCTACGAGCAGTACTTC
TRBJ2-7,TRBD2,16,-,TRBV11-2,CASSSPGGREEREQYF,TGTGCCAGCAGCTCCCCCGGCGGGCGGGAGGAAAGGGAGCAGTACTTC
TRBJ2-1,-,16,-,TRBV7-9,CASSSHGTRTYNEQFF,TGTGCCAGCAGCTCCCACGGGACTCGCACCTACAATGAGCAGTTCTTC
TRBJ2-3,-,14,few,TRBV14,CASSQGFLADTQYF,TGTGCCAGCAGCCAGGGCTTCCTCGCAGATACGCAGTATTTT
TRBJ2-1,TRBD2,17,-,TRBV7-6,CASSLLSGSTGYNEQFF,TGTGCCAGCAGCCTACTAAGCGGGAGTACAGGTTACAATGAGCAGTTCTTC
TRBJ2-1,-,13,few,TRBV12-3/TRBV12-4,CASSLFNYNEQFF,TGTGCCAGCAGTTTATTCAACTACAATGAGCAGTTCTTC
TRBJ2-3,-,14,once,TRBV7-2,CASSPRDFTDTQYF,TGTGCCAGCAGCCCCCGGGACTTTACAGATACGCAGTATTTT
TRBJ1-1,-,12,few,TRBV30,CAYLAGLPEAFF,TGTGCCTACCTCGCGGGGTTGCCTGAAGCTTTCTTT
TRBJ1-2,-,15,-,TRBV5-1,CASSLVQGGLRGYTF,TGCGCCAGCAGCTTGGTTCAGGGTGGCCTTAGGGGCTACACCTTC
TRBJ1-2,-,14,few,TRBV7-9,CASATGVTEEGYTF,TGTGCCAGCGCCACAGGTGTCACCGAAGAAGGCTACACCTTC
TRBJ1-4,-,12,-,TRBV25-1,CASSGSEDAVFF,TGTGCCAGCAGTGGATCGGAGGACGCAGTGTTTTTT
TRBJ2-7,TRBD1,14,-,TRBV11-3,CASSLSSTGGEQYF,TGTGCCAGCAGCTTATCATCCACAGGGGGCGAGCAGTACTTC
TRBJ1-1,TRBD1,11,few,TRBV29-1,CSVGGGPEAFF,TGCAGCGTGGGAGGGGGCCCTGAAGCTTTCTTT
TRBJ2-6,-,13,few,TRBV7-9,CASSQPEANVLTF,TGTGCCAGCAGCCAACCCGAGGCCAACGTCCTGACTTTC
TRBJ1-2,-,12,few,TRBV29-1,CSVEASPVGYTF,TGCAGCGTTGAAGCAAGCCCCGTCGGCTACACCTTC
TRBJ2-1,-,14,few,TRBV20-1,CSAPPTGARNEQFF,TGCAGTGCCCCTCCTACGGGGGCCAGGAATGAGCAGTTCTTC
TRBJ2-7,TRBD1,13,few,TRBV11-2,CASSPDRGAEQYF,TGTGCCAGCAGCCCCGACAGGGGGGCCGAGCAGTACTTC
TRBJ2-1,TRBD2,14,-,TRBV29-1,CSVGLAGGHNEQFF,TGCAGCGTTGGGTTAGCGGGGGGGCACAATGAGCAGTTCTTC
TRBJ2-1,TRBD1,16,few,TRBV7-8,CASSSRQGERYNEQFF,TGTGCCAGCAGCTCACGACAGGGGGAGCGATACAATGAGCAGTTCTTC
TRBJ2-1,TRBD2,17,-,TRBV7-9,CASRTPTSGGVSNEQFF,TGTGCCAGCAGAACCCCGACTAGCGGGGGGGTGTCCAATGAGCAGTTCTTC
TRBJ2-7,TRBD2,14,-,TRBV7-9,CASSLILRESEQYF,TGTGCCAGCAGCTTAATCTTGCGGGAGTCCGAGCAGTACTTC
TRBJ2-7,TRBD1,14,few,TRBV27,CASSRTGGIYEQYF,TGTGCCAGCAGTCGGACAGGGGGCATCTACGAGCAGTACTTC
TRBJ2-5,TRBD1,16,-,TRBV3-1,CASSQVTGEVGETQYF,TGTGCCAGCAGCCAAGTCACAGGGGAAGTCGGGGAGACCCAGTACTTC
TRBJ1-1,-,13,-,TRBV9,CASSTGTDTEAFF,TGTGCCAGCAGCACCGGAACGGACACTGAAGCTTTCTTT
TRBJ2-3,TRBD2,17,-,TRBV4-1,CASSQEEGGGATDTQYF,TGCGCCAGCAGCCAAGAAGAGGGCGGGGGGGCGACAGATACGCAGTATTTT
TRBJ2-3,TRBD2,19,many,TRBV20-1,CSARDGRERIITSTDTQYF,TGCAGTGCTAGAGATGGGCGGGAGAGAATAATTACTAGCACAGATACGCAGTATTTT
TRBJ2-7,TRBD1,14,-,TRBV4-1,CASSQPGTGIEQYF,TGCGCCAGCAGCCAGCCCGGGACAGGGATAGAGCAGTACTTC
TRBJ2-3,-,15,few,TRBV4-2,CASSQEQGGTDTQYF,TGTGCCAGCAGCCAAGAACAGGGAGGGACAGATACGCAGTATTTT
TRBJ1-1,-,15,-,TRBV5-1,CASSFRTEPNTEAFF,TGCGCCAGCAGCTTCCGGACAGAGCCGAACACTGAAGCTTTCTTT
TRBJ2-7,-,16,few,TRBV4-2,CASSQGAGLSSYEQYF,TGTGCCAGCAGCCAGGGCGCAGGATTGAGCTCCTACGAGCAGTACTTC
TRBJ1-5,-,13,-,TRBV27,CASRAEANQPQHF,TGTGCCAGCAGAGCAGAGGCCAATCAGCCCCAGCATTTT
TRBJ2-7,-,14,few,TRBV18,CASSPTGTSYEQYF,TGTGCCAGCTCACCAACAGGGACGTCCTACGAGCAGTACTTC
TRBJ2-1,TRBD1,17,few,TRBV4-3,CASSQDRYRGAYNEQFF,TGCGCCAGCAGCCAAGATCGATACAGGGGTGCCTACAATGAGCAGTTCTTC
TRBJ2-1,-,16,few,TRBV7-7,CASSLTQAYSYNEQFF,TGTGCCAGCAGCTTAACACAGGCCTACTCCTACAATGAGCAGTTCTTC
TRBJ2-7,TRBD1,15,few,TRBV6-2/TRBV6-3,CASSSSGQGAYEQYF,TGTGCCAGCAGTTCCTCAGGACAGGGGGCTTACGAGCAGTACTTC
TRBJ2-1,TRBD1,16,few,TRBV29-1,CSVEDPTGGFYNEQFF,TGCAGCGTTGAAGACCCGACAGGGGGCTTCTACAATGAGCAGTTCTTC
TRBJ1-2,TRBD1,14,-,TRBV5-1,CASSFRTGYDGYTF,TGCGCCAGCAGCTTCAGGACAGGGTACGATGGCTACACCTTC
TRBJ2-3,-,14,few,TRBV7-9,CASSLEHTTDTQYF,TGTGCCAGCAGCTTAGAGCACACCACAGATACGCAGTATTTT
TRBJ2-6,-,16,-,TRBV6-2/TRBV6-3,CASRSAGASGANVLTF,TGTGCCAGTCGCAGCGCAGGAGCCTCTGGGGCCAACGTCCTGACTTTC
TRBJ2-5,TRBD1,14,-,TRBV12-3/TRBV12-4,CASSLDRGEETQYF,TGTGCCAGCAGTCTGGACAGGGGGGAAGAGACCCAGTACTTC
TRBJ2-1,-,18,few,TRBV5-1,CASSWGIPGTRPYNEQFF,TGCGCCAGCAGCTGGGGGATTCCAGGCACAAGGCCCTACAATGAGCAGTTCTTC
TRBJ2-6,-,18,-,TRBV4-1,CASSQEPRSGSGANVLTF,TGCGCCAGCAGCCAAGAACCACGGTCCGGCTCTGGGGCCAACGTCCTGACTTTC
TRBJ2-1,-,20,-,TRBV24-1,CATSDLDLRDGTLRDNEQFF,TGTGCCACCAGTGACCTAGATCTGCGGGACGGGACGCTTCGGGACAATGAGCAGTTCTTC
TRBJ2-1,TRBD1,16,few,TRBV5-4,CASSPATGHGYNEQFF,TGTGCCAGCAGCCCGGCGACAGGGCATGGCTACAATGAGCAGTTCTTC
TRBJ2-5,TRBD1,15,few,TRBV11-2,CASSSRTGWGETQYF,TGTGCCAGCAGCTCCCGGACAGGGTGGGGAGAGACCCAGTACTTC
TRBJ1-5,-,14,-,TRBV5-6,CASSFYGGDQPQHF,TGTGCCAGCAGCTTCTACGGGGGCGATCAGCCCCAGCATTTT
TRBJ2-2,-,17,-,TRBV3-1,CASSQVAGTGYTGELFF,TGTGCCAGCAGCCAAGTGGCCGGGACGGGTTACACCGGGGAGCTGTTTTTT
TRBJ2-1,TRBD2,15,few,TRBV6-5,CASSFRTSGSGEQFF,TGTGCCAGCAGTTTCCGGACTAGCGGGAGTGGTGAGCAGTTCTTC
TRBJ2-7,-,15,few,TRBV9,CASSAYEGPYYEQYF,TGTGCCAGCAGCGCCTATGAGGGACCCTACTACGAGCAGTACTTC
TRBJ2-1,TRBD2,16,few,TRBV5-1,CASSEYSGGLDNEQFF,TGCGCCAGCAGCGAATATAGCGGGGGCCTAGACAATGAGCAGTTCTTC
TRBJ2-7,-,12,-,TRBV7-9,CASSWVSYEQYF,TGTGCCAGCAGCTGGGTCTCCTACGAGCAGTACTTC
TRBJ2-3,-,12,few,TRBV7-9,CASSLALQGKYF,TGTGCCAGCAGCTTAGCGCTCCAGGGTAAATATTTT
TRBJ2-1,-,12,-,TRBV19,CASRGLENEQFF,TGTGCCAGTAGGGGACTCGAGAATGAGCAGTTCTTC
TRBJ1-5,TRBD1,15,few,TRBV5-5,CASSSTGGSNQPQHF,TGTGCCAGCAGCTCGACAGGGGGTTCGAATCAGCCCCAGCATTTT
TRBJ1-6,TRBD1,17,-,TRBV4-2,CASSRKTGGIDNSPLHF,TGTGCCAGCAGCCGAAAGACAGGGGGCATCGATAATTCACCCCTCCACTTT